Listed below are T cell receptor beta chains from one sample, sequenced in a study of cytomegalovirus exposure and HLA in healthy donors. The table came from immunoSEQ multiplex PCR; TCRdb's copy has only in-frame clones and leaves some out. The sample has about 180,000 clones, roughly 77% seen once. Sequencing was done on a sample of PBMCs. These TCRs come from a woman aged 25 to 45 in good health and CMV-seropositive. Each CDR3 is given with its conserved first and last residue. A D gene is named only where the DNA matches it firmly. Rows may omit the clone size; those that give it use once, few, many or a size class.

TRBJ2-3 . TRBV10-3 TRBD1 14 CAIWDRGLLDTQYF TGTGCCATTTGGGACAGGGGGCTTTTAGATACGCAGTATTTT
TRBJ1-6 . TRBV9 . 16 CASSSTAESYNSPLHF TGTGCCAGCAGCTCGACGGCGGAGTCCTATAATTCACCCCTCCACTTT
TRBJ1-2 . TRBV6-1 . 16 CASSEVVGRGIRDYTF TGTGCCAGCAGTGAAGTAGTAGGACGGGGGATAAGGGACTACACCTTC
TRBJ2-7 few TRBV7-9 . 14 CASSLDGSSYEQYF TGTGCCAGCAGCTTAGACGGGAGCTCCTACGAGCAGTACTTC
TRBJ1-5 . TRBV7-2 TRBD1 15 CASSPDRGKGQPQHF TGTGCCAGCAGCCCGGACAGGGGAAAGGGTCAGCCCCAGCATTTT
TRBJ2-3 . TRBV7-6 TRBD2 15 CASSRTSASTDTQYF TGTGCCAGCAGCCGGACTAGCGCTAGCACAGATACGCAGTATTTT
TRBJ1-1 . TRBV20-1 TRBD1 11 CSAADRGRAFF TGCAGTGCTGCGGACAGGGGCCGAGCTTTCTTT
TRBJ2-3 few TRBV9 . 13 CASSVAVPDTQYF TGTGCCAGCAGCGTAGCGGTCCCAGATACGCAGTATTTT
TRBJ1-5 . TRBV6-5 . 14 CASSKGGGDQPQHF TGTGCCAGCAGTAAAGGGGGGGGAGATCAGCCCCAGCATTTT
TRBJ2-5 . TRBV5-1 TRBD1 15 CASSIGWTGWETQYF TGCGCCAGCAGCATTGGATGGACAGGTTGGGAGACCCAGTACTTC
TRBJ2-5 . TRBV7-2 TRBD2 16 CASSPRGLAGGETQYF TGTGCCAGCAGCCCGCGGGGACTAGCGGGGGGAGAGACCCAGTACTTC
TRBJ2-1 . TRBV10-2 TRBD1 16 CASRDRPRGRVNEQFF TGCGCCAGCAGGGACAGGCCGAGGGGGCGTGTCAATGAGCAGTTCTTC
TRBJ1-2 . TRBV19 . 14 CASSIQGRNYGYTF TGTGCCAGTAGTATACAGGGAAGGAACTATGGCTACACCTTC
TRBJ2-1 . TRBV11-2 . 15 CASSLRTGPNNEQFF TGTGCCAGCAGCTTACGAACAGGGCCGAACAATGAGCAGTTCTTC
TRBJ2-3 . TRBV19 TRBD1 13 CACGTGSTDTQYF TGTGCCTGTGGGACAGGTAGCACAGATACGCAGTATTTT
TRBJ2-7 . TRBV5-4 TRBD1 17 CASSLGPAQGVSYEQYF TGTGCCAGCAGCTTGGGGCCGGCGCAGGGGGTGTCCTACGAGCAGTACTTC
TRBJ2-2 . TRBV5-1 . 17 CASSLSGGRWGTGELFF TGCGCCAGCAGCTTGTCCGGGGGGCGATGGGGAACCGGGGAGCTGTTTTTT
TRBJ2-1 . TRBV5-6 . 18 CASSLVFRPASSYNEQFF TGTGCCAGCAGCTTGGTTTTCAGGCCCGCGAGCTCCTACAATGAGCAGTTCTTC
TRBJ2-3 once TRBV9 . 16 CASSVGVGPSTDTQYF TGTGCCAGCAGCGTAGGGGTGGGGCCTAGCACAGATACGCAGTATTTT
TRBJ1-3 . TRBV5-5 . 12 CASSLQGNTIYF TGTGCCAGCAGCTTACAGGGAAACACCATATATTTT
TRBJ2-7 . TRBV6-5 TRBD1 13 CASRRDRVYEQYF TGTGCCAGCAGGAGGGACAGAGTGTACGAGCAGTACTTC
TRBJ1-1 . TRBV11-2 TRBD1 15 CASSFSGGRGTEAFF TGTGCCAGCAGCTTTTCAGGGGGCCGCGGCACTGAAGCTTTCTTT
TRBJ2-2 . TRBV6-1 TRBD2 15 CASSSSGGYTGELFF TGTGCCAGCAGTTCTAGCGGGGGGTACACCGGGGAGCTGTTTTTT
TRBJ1-4 . TRBV9 . 14 CASSVGPREEKLFF TGTGCCAGCAGCGTAGGACCAAGGGAGGAAAAACTGTTTTTT
TRBJ1-2 . TRBV4-1 . 14 CASSQDLVLWGYTF TGCGCCAGCAGCCAAGACCTAGTCCTCTGGGGCTACACCTTC
TRBJ1-2 . TRBV9 . 17 CASSVQQSQQEGHGYTF TGTGCCAGCAGCGTCCAGCAATCTCAACAGGAGGGGCACGGCTACACCTTC
TRBJ1-2 . TRBV9 . 15 CASSKGGEPNYGYTF TGTGCCAGCAGCAAGGGGGGGGAGCCTAACTATGGCTACACCTTC
TRBJ1-1 few TRBV6-1 TRBD1 15 CASSEPGQGKTEAFF TGTGCCAGCAGTGAGCCGGGACAGGGTAAAACTGAAGCTTTCTTT
TRBJ2-1 . TRBV4-2 TRBD2 15 CASSLIAGGDNEQFF TGTGCCAGCAGCCTAATAGCGGGGGGAGACAATGAGCAGTTCTTC
TRBJ2-7 . TRBV28 TRBD1 15 CASFGTGDVGYEQYF TGTGCTAGCTTCGGGACAGGGGATGTTGGCTACGAGCAGTACTTC
TRBJ2-5 . TRBV4-3 TRBD1 16 CASSQGGAGTGETQYF TGCGCCAGCAGCCAAGGGGGCGCCGGGACAGGGGAGACCCAGTACTTC
TRBJ2-7 few TRBV11-1 TRBD1 15 CASSLGTGPSYEQYF TGTGCCAGCAGCTTAGGGACAGGTCCTTCCTACGAGCAGTACTTC
TRBJ2-7 . TRBV12-5 TRBD1 16 CASGFSPHEGAYEQYF TGTGCTAGTGGTTTCTCCCCACACGAGGGGGCGTACGAGCAGTACTTC
TRBJ2-3 . TRBV5-1 . 13 CASSLTGTDTQYF TGCGCCAGCAGCTTGACAGGGACAGATACGCAGTATTTT
TRBJ1-5 . TRBV28 . 14 CASSLIPGNQPQHF TGTGCCAGCAGTTTAATCCCGGGCAATCAGCCCCAGCATTTT
TRBJ1-6 . TRBV30 . 15 CAVGQGSSYNSPLHF TGTGCCGTCGGGCAGGGTAGCTCCTATAATTCACCCCTCCACTTT
TRBJ2-5 . TRBV10-2 TRBD1 12 CASRDRKETQYF TGCGCCAGTAGGGACAGAAAAGAGACCCAGTACTTC
TRBJ2-2 few TRBV4-3 . 14 CASSQVRWAGELFF TGCGCCAGCAGCCAAGTCAGGTGGGCCGGGGAGCTGTTTTTT
TRBJ2-1 once TRBV27 TRBD2 15 CASSSLAGGYNEQFF TGTGCCAGCAGTTCCCTAGCGGGGGGTTACAATGAGCAGTTCTTC
TRBJ1-5 few TRBV30 . 13 CAWSVREDQPQHF TGTGCCTGGAGTGTACGCGAGGATCAGCCCCAGCATTTT
TRBJ2-1 . TRBV19 TRBD2 15 CASSRSGGAYNEQFF TGTGCCAGTAGCCGTAGCGGGGGGGCCTACAATGAGCAGTTCTTC
TRBJ1-2 few TRBV11-2 TRBD1 13 CASSSDRGYGYTF TGTGCCAGCAGCTCGGACAGGGGCTATGGCTACACCTTC
TRBJ2-5 . TRBV11-3 . 14 CASSPRTQGGTQYF TGTGCCAGCAGCCCTCGGACCCAAGGGGGAACCCAGTACTTC
TRBJ2-3 . TRBV5-4 TRBD2 16 CASSLDLAGGTDTQYF TGTGCCAGCAGCTTGGATCTAGCGGGGGGCACAGATACGCAGTATTTT
TRBJ1-2 . TRBV30 . 14 CAWSANTGLGGYTF TGTGCCTGGAGTGCGAATACAGGGCTCGGGGGCTACACCTTC
TRBJ1-1 . TRBV10-2 . 13 CASGAGRSTEAFF TGCGCCAGCGGAGCAGGGCGGAGCACTGAAGCTTTCTTT
TRBJ2-7 . TRBV11-2 . 13 CASSGGEQTEQYF TGTGCCAGCAGCGGCGGGGAACAAACCGAGCAGTACTTC
TRBJ1-4 . TRBV5-1 . 17 CASSWGLWGDTNEKLFF TGCGCCAGCAGCTGGGGACTATGGGGGGATACTAATGAAAAACTGTTTTTT
TRBJ1-4 . TRBV7-2 . 14 CASSLTGSNEKLFF TGTGCCAGCAGCTTAACAGGTTCTAATGAAAAACTGTTTTTT
TRBJ2-3 . TRBV7-9 TRBD1 17 CASSPGTATLSTDTQYF TGTGCCAGCAGCCCGGGGACAGCGACCCTAAGCACAGATACGCAGTATTTT
TRBJ2-7 . TRBV29-1 TRBD1 14 CSVEDRAGSYEQYF TGCAGCGTTGAGGACAGGGCGGGGTCCTACGAGCAGTACTTC
TRBJ1-1 . TRBV6-1 TRBD1 12 CASREGGLEAFF TGTGCCAGCAGGGAAGGGGGCCTTGAAGCTTTCTTT
TRBJ1-2 . TRBV4-1 . 17 CASSLNRVSRLNYGYTF TGCGCCAGCAGCCTCAACAGGGTTTCAAGGCTTAACTATGGCTACACCTTC
TRBJ2-7 . TRBV6-1 . 15 CASSETPVAAYEQYF TGTGCCAGCAGTGAAACCCCAGTGGCCGCCTACGAGCAGTACTTC
TRBJ1-3 . TRBV28 . 15 CASSDRRTVGNTIYF TGTGCCAGCAGTGATCGACGGACAGTAGGAAACACCATATATTTT
TRBJ2-3 . TRBV5-1 . 16 CASSLAEGLGTDTQYF TGCGCCAGCAGCTTGGCCGAGGGACTTGGCACAGATACGCAGTATTTT
TRBJ2-1 . TRBV6-4 . 15 CASSDGRSSYNEQFF TGTGCCAGCAGCGACGGGCGTAGCTCCTACAATGAGCAGTTCTTC